The T cell receptor (beta chain) described here comes from a study of shared clonotypes between healthy human individuals. In the case of this clone: Its antigen is not identified.

The study, taken as a whole, reports: Researchers sampled blood only, noting tissue repertoires likely differ.

Every donor, a Caucasian adult, lived in Nashville, Tennessee. CD4+ cells yielded CD45RA+ naive and CD45RA-negative memory subsets. Using immunoSEQ multiplex PCR, the repertoire was profiled, and TCRdb retains in-frame clones only, with some absent. The sample contains 1,500,000 or so clones, around 98.5% of which appear only once. CDR1 is MNHEY, CDR2 SMNVEV, per germline (reference sequence). This CDR3 is built from 15 residues. Trimming pared 4 bases from V and 1 base from J, leaving 11 bases between. The sequencing sample was made of naive CD4+ T cells sorted from blood. Subset in this sample: CD45RA+ positively selected. The chain uses TRBV27 and TRBJ1-5; weak D call: TRBD1 (6 bases). The clonotype originates from a man aged 25-40 years in good health. The CDR3 DNA sequence: TGTGCCAGCAGTTCTGGGGGGCGGAGCAATCAGCCCCAGCATTTT. Its translation: CASSSGGRSNQPQHF.